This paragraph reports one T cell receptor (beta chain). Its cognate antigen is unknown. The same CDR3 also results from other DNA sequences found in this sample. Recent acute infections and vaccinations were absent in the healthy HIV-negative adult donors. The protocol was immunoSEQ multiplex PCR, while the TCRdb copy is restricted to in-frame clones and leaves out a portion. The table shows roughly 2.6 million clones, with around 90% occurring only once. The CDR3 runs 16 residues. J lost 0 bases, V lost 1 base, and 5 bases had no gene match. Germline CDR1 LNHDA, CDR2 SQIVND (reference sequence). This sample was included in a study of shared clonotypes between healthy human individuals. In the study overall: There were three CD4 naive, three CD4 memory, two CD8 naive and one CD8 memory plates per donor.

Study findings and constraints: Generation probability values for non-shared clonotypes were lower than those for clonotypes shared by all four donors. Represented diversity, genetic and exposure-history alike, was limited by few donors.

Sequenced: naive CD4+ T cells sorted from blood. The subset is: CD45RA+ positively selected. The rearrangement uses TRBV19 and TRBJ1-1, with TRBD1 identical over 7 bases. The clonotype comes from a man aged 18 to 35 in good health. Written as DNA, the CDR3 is TGTGCCAGTAGTATAGTTACAGGGGTGATGAACACTGAAGCTTTCTTT. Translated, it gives CASSIVTGVMNTEAFF.